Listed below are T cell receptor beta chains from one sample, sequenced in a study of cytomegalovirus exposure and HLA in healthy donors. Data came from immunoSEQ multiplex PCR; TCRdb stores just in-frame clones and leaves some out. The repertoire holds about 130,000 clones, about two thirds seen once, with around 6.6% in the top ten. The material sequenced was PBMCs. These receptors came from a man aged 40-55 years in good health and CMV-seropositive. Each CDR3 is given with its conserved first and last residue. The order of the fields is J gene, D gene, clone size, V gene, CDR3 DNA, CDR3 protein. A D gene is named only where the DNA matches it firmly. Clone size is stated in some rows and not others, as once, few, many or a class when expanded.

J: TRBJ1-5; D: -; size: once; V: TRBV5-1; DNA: TGCGCCAGCAGCCCAGGAGCAGGGATTTATAGCAATCAGCCCCAGCATTTT; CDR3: CASSPGAGIYSNQPQHF
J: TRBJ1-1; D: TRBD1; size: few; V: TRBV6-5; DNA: TGTGCCAGCAGCATGACAGGGGATCGTCCTGAAGCTTTCTTT; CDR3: CASSMTGDRPEAFF
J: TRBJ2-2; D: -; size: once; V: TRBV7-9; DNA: TGTGCCAGCAGCCTATTTGGCGGGGAGCTGTTTTTT; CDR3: CASSLFGGELFF
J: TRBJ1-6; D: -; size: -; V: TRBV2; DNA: TGTGCCAGCAGAATGACAGATAGCTCCTATAATTCACCCCTCCACTTT; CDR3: CASRMTDSSYNSPLHF
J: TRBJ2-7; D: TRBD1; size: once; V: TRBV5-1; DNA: TGCGCCAGCAGCCCCCAGGGGACAGGGGTCTACGAGCAGTACTTC; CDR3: CASSPQGTGVYEQYF
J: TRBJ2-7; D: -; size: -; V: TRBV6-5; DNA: TGTGCCAGCAGTACAGGGAGAAATTCTTTCGAGCAGTACTTC; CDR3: CASSTGRNSFEQYF
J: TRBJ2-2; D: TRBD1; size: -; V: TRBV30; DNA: TGTGCCTCATACAGGGGACGGGAGCTGTTTTTT; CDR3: CASYRGRELFF
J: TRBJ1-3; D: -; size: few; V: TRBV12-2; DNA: TGTGCAAGTCGCTTAACCCAACAGGGGTTCAGAGACACCATATATTTT; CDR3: CASRLTQQGFRDTIYF
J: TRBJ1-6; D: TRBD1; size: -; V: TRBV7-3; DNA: TGTGCCAGCAGCCTCCCACAGGGGAATTCACCCCTCCACTTT; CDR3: CASSLPQGNSPLHF
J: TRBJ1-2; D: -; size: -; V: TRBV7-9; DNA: TGTGCCCTCTTAGGTGGGGGGTATGGCTACACCTTC; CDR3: CALLGGGYGYTF
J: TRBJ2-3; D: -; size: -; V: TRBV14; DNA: TGTGCCAGCAGCCAAGCCCCACAGGGCGTGAGCACAGATACGCAGTATTTT; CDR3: CASSQAPQGVSTDTQYF
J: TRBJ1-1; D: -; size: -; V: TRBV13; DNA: TGTGCCAGCAGCTCCGCCCGATTGGACAGAGCTTCTACTGAAGCTTTCTTT; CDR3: CASSSARLDRASTEAFF
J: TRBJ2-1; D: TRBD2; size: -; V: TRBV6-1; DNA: TGTGCCAGCAGTGAAGACAAGCTCCTAGCGGGAGTTCCGAATGAGCAGTTCTTC; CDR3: CASSEDKLLAGVPNEQFF
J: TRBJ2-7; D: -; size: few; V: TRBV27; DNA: TGTGCCAGCAGTCAAGTCGGGATCAGTTCAACCTACGAGCAGTACTTC; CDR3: CASSQVGISSTYEQYF
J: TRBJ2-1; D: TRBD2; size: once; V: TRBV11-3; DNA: TGTGCCAGCAGTTTAAGGTCCGGGACTAGCTCTTCTTCATCCCAGGTTCAGCAGTTCTTC; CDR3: CASSLRSGTSSSSSQVQQFF
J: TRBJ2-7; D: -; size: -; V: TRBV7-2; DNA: TGTGCCAGCAGCTTTTATCAGGGATCGGAGCAGTACTTC; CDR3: CASSFYQGSEQYF
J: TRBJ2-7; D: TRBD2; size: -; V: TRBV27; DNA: TGTGCCAGCAGTTTAACCAGACTAGCGCCCAGCTTCCCCTCCTACGAGCAGTACTTC; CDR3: CASSLTRLAPSFPSYEQYF
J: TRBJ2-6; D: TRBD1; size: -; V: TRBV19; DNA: TGTGCCAGTAAGAGACCGGGACAGGGTGAAGGTGGGGCCAACGTCCTGACTTTC; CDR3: CASKRPGQGEGGANVLTF
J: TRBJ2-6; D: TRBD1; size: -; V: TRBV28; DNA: TGTGCCAGCTTACAGATCGGGACAGCCTCTGGGGCCAACGTCCTGACTTTC; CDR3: CASLQIGTASGANVLTF
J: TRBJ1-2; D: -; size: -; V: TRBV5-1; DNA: TGCGCCAGCAGCTTAGGGGCGCCAAGTGGTGGCTACACCTTC; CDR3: CASSLGAPSGGYTF
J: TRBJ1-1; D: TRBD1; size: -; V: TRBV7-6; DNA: TGTGCCAGCAGCCCCCGGACAGGGCTGACTGAAGCTTTCTTT; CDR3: CASSPRTGLTEAFF
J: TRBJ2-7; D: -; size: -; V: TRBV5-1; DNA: TGCGCCAGCAGCTTGGCCGTCGGGGTAAACTACGAGCAGTACTTC; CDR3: CASSLAVGVNYEQYF
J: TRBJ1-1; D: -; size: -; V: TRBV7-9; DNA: TGTGCCAGCAGCTTAGAAGGGGGTACTGAAGCTTTCTTT; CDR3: CASSLEGGTEAFF
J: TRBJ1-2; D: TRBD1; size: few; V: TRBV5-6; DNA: TGTGCCAGCAGCGCGGACAGGGGGCCCAACTATGGCTACACCTTC; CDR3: CASSADRGPNYGYTF
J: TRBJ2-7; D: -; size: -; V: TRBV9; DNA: TGTGCCAGCAGCGCCGGGTCCTCCATTTCCTCCTACGAGCAGTACTTC; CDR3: CASSAGSSISSYEQYF
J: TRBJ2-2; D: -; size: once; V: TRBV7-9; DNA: TGTGCCAGCAGGGACACCGGTACCGGGGAGCTGTTTTTT; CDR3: CASRDTGTGELFF
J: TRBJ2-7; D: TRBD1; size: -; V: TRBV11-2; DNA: TGTGCCAGCAGCTCAAGGGACAGGGGCCGGTACGAGCAGTACTTC; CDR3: CASSSRDRGRYEQYF
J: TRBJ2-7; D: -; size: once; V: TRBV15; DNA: TGTGCCACCAGCAGTACCTACGAGCAGTACTTC; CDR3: CATSSTYEQYF
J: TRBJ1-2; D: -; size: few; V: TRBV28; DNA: TGTGCCAGCACTTCGGAGGGGTATGGCTACACCTTC; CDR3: CASTSEGYGYTF